The clone carrying this TCR beta chain was observed at least ten times. The antigen remains undetermined. A much larger clone is a single base away; this may be a read error. This sample is drawn from a study of response to subunit inactivated influenza vaccine. V dropped 5 bases and J dropped 3; count of bases not matched to a gene: 5. CDR3 length equals 15 residues. The germline gives CDR1 SGHAT, CDR2 FQNNGV. Study outcomes and limitations: That few new T cells are recruited by each seasonal influenza vaccination was the authors' suggestion.

TCRdb re-called the RT-PCR reads with MiXCR, one entry per CDR3 protein. The sample holds approximately 160,000 distinct CDR3 sequences, over 8.5% seen once. The TCR originated in a man between 50 and 69 years old who received an inactivated influenza vaccine. This chain links TRBV11-2 with TRBJ2-7, with TRBD2 matching 12 bases. This specimen consisted of CD8+ T cells sorted from PBMCs, obtained roughly 24 months after vaccination. The CDR3 here is CASSPGTSGFYEQYF. CDR3 coding DNA: TGTGCCAGCAGCCCCGGGACTAGCGGGTTCTACGAGCAGTACTTC.